The 24 T cell receptor beta chains below were found in one sample sequenced in a study of radiation and T cells in renal cell carcinoma (dated by TCRdb to about 2020). The receptor library was made with the immunoSEQ multiplex PCR assay. TCRdb took this table from immuneACCESS and kept in-frame rearrangements with V and J called. Such tables lack part of the clones; where checked against another copy, unresolved V genes explain under half of the gap, and the rest is unexplained. Counted in this sample were 50,000 to 70,000 clones; 60% to 85% of them appeared once. The top ten hold approximately 6.6% of the sample. The time point tag for this specimen amounts to: blood 4 weeks post-SBRT, at nephrectomy. The treatment or condition label on this specimen signifies: 15 Gy SBRT to primary tumor, nephrectomy 4 weeks later. Sequencing used blood, obtained from a patient whose treatment included radiotherapy and nephrectomy. These receptors originate from a man in his 60s with renal cell carcinoma.

The rearrangement joins TRBV4-1 to TRBJ2-3, with 9 bases fitting TRBD2. This CDR3 comprises 16 residues. V lost 0 bases and J lost 6; bases outside the gene matches: 7. CDR1 is MGHRA, CDR2 YSYEKL, per germline. The CDR3 spells CASSQEWLAGSDTQYF. The CDR3 coding sequence is TGCGCCAGCAGCCAAGAATGGCTAGCGGGGAGTGATACGCAGTATTTT.

The chain employs TRBV11-3 and TRBJ2-1, with D possibly matching TRBD2 (6 bases). The CDR3 runs to 15 residues. Looked up from germline, CDR1 is SGHNT and CDR2 is YENEEA. V was clipped by 4 bases and J by 5 bases, with 15 bases between them. This CDR3 is CASSYSGVYNNEQFF. DNA for the CDR3: TGTGCCAGCAGCTATTCGGGAGTGTACAACAATGAGCAGTTCTTC.

The chain uses TRBV30 and TRBJ2-5, with D tentatively TRBD2 (5 bases). The CDR3 loop spans 11 amino acids. Between the trimmed V and J ends, which lost 3 bases and 3 bases, there was a span of 5 bases. Germline V gene sequence: CDR1 GTSNPN, CDR2 SVGIG (reference sequence). CDR3 residues: CAWRREETQYF. The CDR3 region has the DNA TGTGCCTGGAGGAGGGAAGAGACCCAGTACTTC.

The rearrangement links TRBV7-9 to TRBJ2-3; the match to TRBD2 covers 9 bases. The V gene's germline CDR1 is SEHNR and CDR2 FQNEAQ (reference sequence). CDR3 length: 14 amino acids. V lost 2 bases to trimming and J lost 6 bases; unmatched junction nucleotides: 3. CDR3 sequence (DNA): TGTGCCAGCAGCTTACCGGCGGGGGGGGATACGCAGTATTTT. Translating gives CASSLPAGGDTQYF.

The chain couples TRBV19 to TRBJ1-4; TRBD1 matches 11 bases. Germline-derived CDR1 and CDR2 are LNHDA and SQIVND (reference sequence). The junction had 7 bases not matched to a gene; V was cut back by 7 bases and J by 0 bases. The CDR3 loop spans 17 amino acids. The chain's CDR3 is CASTKGQGVATNEKLFF. The CDR3 DNA follows: TGTGCCAGTACCAAGGGACAGGGGGTTGCAACTAATGAAAAACTGTTTTTT.

J is TRBJ1-4 and V is TRBV9, with 10 nucleotides matching TRBD1. Germline-derived CDR1 and CDR2 are SGDLS and YYNGEE. The CDR3 has 17 amino acids. V trimming: 2 bases; J trimming: 3 bases; junction bases outside the gene matches: 7. Written as DNA, the CDR3 is TGTGCCAGCAGCGTGACAGGGGGCTTTGGGTCTAATGAAAAACTGTTTTTT. Translation: CASSVTGGFGSNEKLFF.

The chain is built from TRBV11-2 and TRBJ1-5; D might be TRBD1 (5 bases). CDR1 and CDR2 (germline): SGHAT, FQNNGV. CDR3 size: 15 residues. The V and J ends lost 1 base and 3 bases respectively, with 10 bases between them. CDR3 loop: CASSLGRQLNQPQHF. The CDR3 DNA is TGTGCCAGCAGCTTAGGCCGACAGCTCAATCAGCCCCAGCATTTT.

This clone turned up a few times. V gene TRBV21-1 combines with J gene TRBJ1-5. TRBV21-1 is designated a pseudogene. This CDR3 contains 11 residues. The CDR3 DNA follows: TGTGCCAGGAAGGGAACAGCCGTTCCGCATTTT. Amino acid sequence: CARKGTAVPHF.

The chain recombines TRBV6-5 with TRBJ1-2; D is uncertain. Germline-derived CDR1 and CDR2 are MNHEY and SVGAGI. This CDR3 contains 13 residues. Trimming left V 2 bases short and J 1 base short, with 5 bases between. The CDR3 DNA sequence: TGTGCCAGCAGTTACCCTTATAACTATGGCTACACCTTC. It is translated as CASSYPYNYGYTF.

The chain links TRBV11-3 to TRBJ2-2, with D possibly matching TRBD2 (5 bases). V dropped 0 bases and J dropped 5 bases, with 7 bases sitting between them. Germline-derived CDR1 and CDR2 are SGHNT and YENEEA. The CDR3 length is 14 residues. The CDR3 protein is CASSLETGTGELFF. CDR3 DNA sequence: TGTGCCAGCAGCTTAGAGACGGGAACCGGGGAGCTGTTTTTT.

CDR3 region: CASSLGPRFNSPLHF. CDR3 nucleotides: TGTGCCAGCAGTTTAGGGCCCAGGTTCAATTCACCCCTCCACTTT. The rearrangement joins TRBV27 to TRBJ1-6; D not resolved. Trimming shortened V by 2 bases and J by 7 bases, and 12 bases separated the two germline ends. CDR1 is MNHEY, CDR2 SMNVEV, per germline (reference sequence). CDR3 length: 15 amino acids.

This chain joins TRBV5-6 and TRBJ2-1, with unresolved D. CDR1 and CDR2 from the germline V gene are SGHDT and YYEEEE. CDR3 length equals 15 residues. The V end was cut by 0 bases, the J end by 4 bases, with 11 bases between. The CDR3 nucleotides are TGTGCCAGCAGCTTGGGGGCTAGTGGGTACAATGAGCAGTTCTTC. This codes for CASSLGASGYNEQFF. Full variable domain (missing parts from reference TRBV5-6 and TRBJ2-1): DAGVTQSPTHLIKTRGQQVTLRCSPKSGHDTVSWYQQALGQGPQFIFQYYEEEERQRGNFPDRFSGHQFPNYSSELNVNALLLGDSALYLCASSLGASGYNEQFFGPGTRLTVL.

The chain uses TRBV30 and TRBJ1-5, with a possible D match to TRBD1 (5 bases). The V end was cut by 3 bases, the J end by 0 bases, with 15 bases between. From germline, CDR1 is GTSNPN and CDR2 SVGIG (reference sequence). The CDR3 runs 16 residues. The CDR3 DNA reads as TGTGCCTGGAGCTGGGGGGACTCCGATAGCAATCAGCCCCAGCATTTT. Translation gives CAWSWGDSDSNQPQHF.

CDR3 in amino acids: CASSDMYGQGTYGYTF. CDR3 coding DNA: TGCGCCAGCAGTGATATGTATGGACAGGGGACTTATGGCTACACCTTC. This rearrangement joins TRBV10-2 to TRBJ1-2; 9 nucleotides align to TRBD1. This CDR3 region has 16 residues. Germline V gives CDR1 WSHSY, CDR2 SAAADI. V lost 3 bases and J lost 5; bases outside the gene matches: 10.

The rearrangement uses TRBV25-1 and TRBJ1-5, with unresolved D. Trimming shortened V by 3 bases and J by 10 bases, and 13 bases separated the two germline ends. The CDR3 loop spans 13 amino acids. Germline lookup yields CDR1 MGHDK and CDR2 SYGVNS. Here the CDR3 reads CASSDQDRSPQHF. The CDR3 DNA reads TGTGCCAGCAGTGACCAGGATAGATCCCCCCAGCATTTT.

V usage is TRBV7-2 and J usage is TRBJ2-6; TRBD2 agrees at 8 bases. Germline CDR1 and CDR2: SGHTA and FQGNSA. This CDR3 comprises 16 residues. The DNA for the CDR3 is TGTGGAGAAGTAGCGGGGAGGGACTCTGGGGCCAACGTCCTGACTTTC. This encodes CGEVAGRDSGANVLTF.

The chain carries TRBV27 and TRBJ2-3; 9 bases are a match to TRBD2. This CDR3 region has 16 residues. Germline V CDR1 and CDR2: MNHEY, SMNVEV (reference sequence). V was pared by 3 bases and J by 3 bases, with 7 bases of the junction left unmatched. The CDR3 region has the DNA TGTGCCAGCAGTTTCGCCCGAGCGGGAGGTACAGATACGCAGTATTTT. It is translated as CASSFARAGGTDTQYF.

The chain links TRBV19 to TRBJ2-3; 14 bases match TRBD2. The CDR3 extends over 15 amino acids. V gave up 6 bases and J gave up 4 bases; unmatched junction bases: 3. Looked up from germline, CDR1 is LNHDA and CDR2 is SQIVND (reference sequence). The CDR3 DNA is TGTGCCAGTAGGAAGGGACTAGCGGGGGCAGATACGCAGTATTTT. This encodes CASRKGLAGADTQYF.

The V call is TRBV7-9, the J call TRBJ2-5; possibly TRBD2 for D (5 bases). With 4 bases removed from V and 1 base from J, the gap between germline ends came to 13 bases. Germline V lookup: CDR1 SEHNR, CDR2 FQNEAQ (reference sequence). CDR3 length: 15 amino acids. CDR3 in DNA: TGTGCCAGCAGCTCGACGGGGTCCCCCCAAGAGACCCAGTACTTC. It translates to CASSSTGSPQETQYF.

V and J are TRBV5-1 and TRBJ2-1; TRBD2 matches 9 bases. V lost 4 bases and J lost 2; bases outside the gene matches: 4. Germline V CDR1 and CDR2: SGHRS, YFSETQ. The CDR3 spans 15 residues. In DNA form, the CDR3 reads TGCGCCAGCAGCCTCGCTAGCGGGGCCTACAATGAGCAGTTCTTC. Amino acid sequence: CASSLASGAYNEQFF.

V gene TRBV5-6 combines with J gene TRBJ1-2; no clear D gene. Germline CDR1 is SGHDT and CDR2 is YYEEEE. The V and J ends lost 4 bases and 8 bases respectively, with 15 bases between them. The CDR3 sequence is 13 residues long. The CDR3 DNA reads as TGTGCCAGCAGCACCCCCGGGGTTGGCGGCTACACCTTC. Translated, it gives CASSTPGVGGYTF.

The CDR3 here is CASSSGWGNTIYF. DNA of the CDR3: TGTGCCAGCAGCTCAGGTTGGGGAAACACCATATATTTT. The chain carries TRBV14 and TRBJ1-3, with D unresolved. Germline values: CDR1 SGHDN, CDR2 FVKESK. The CDR3 extends over 13 amino acids. Between the trimmed V and J ends, which lost 5 bases and 4 bases, there was a span of 9 bases.

This clone was observed once. The chain links TRBV12-5 to TRBJ2-3; TRBD2 might be the D (7 bases). V shed 3 bases and J shed 4 bases, with 11 bases lying between them. The CDR3 length is 14 residues. CDR1 is LGHNT and CDR2 is FRNRAP in the germline V gene. This CDR3 reads CASGLGGGSDTQYF. DNA of the CDR3: TGTGCTAGTGGTTTAGGGGGGGGGTCAGATACGCAGTATTTT.

The chain couples TRBV5-1 to TRBJ2-3, with a weak D call TRBD1 (5 bases). The CDR3 totals 14 residues. CDR1 and CDR2 (germline): SGHRS, YFSETQ. V was clipped by 3 bases and J by 2 bases, with 10 bases between them. CDR3 in amino acids: CASSSDISTDTQYF. CDR3 DNA: TGCGCCAGCAGCTCGGACATATCCACAGATACGCAGTATTTT.